The sequence of this T cell receptor (beta chain) was determined in a study of regulatory T cells in long-lasting Graves disease (TCRdb year 2021). Background for the entire study: Persistent Graves' disease was defined as persistently positive TSH receptor autoantibodies together with antithyroid drug treatment for over 5 years. Persistent Graves' disease patients were compared with newly diagnosed Graves' disease patients by peripheral blood TCR sequencing and RNA sequencing. The study was conducted in China and was registered as a clinical trial. A total of 33 samples underwent TCR sequencing, from roughly 13 patients with persistent Graves' disease and approximately 20 patients with newly diagnosed Graves' disease. In the clinical cohort, patients with persistent Graves' disease had used antithyroid drugs for an average of roughly 10 years.

The protocol used for the library was multiplex PCR. Sequencing used an Illumina HiSeq 4000. TCR beta libraries were built with iRepertoire HTBI primers and Arm-PCR amplification of CDR3 regions. Gel purification was performed on PCR products prior to sequencing. In the original analysis: Across samples, some 62 TRBV and approximately 15 TRBJ segments were identified and used for gene usage analysis of CDR3 amino acid clonotypes. COPE and FqMerger were used to merge filtered high-quality paired reads into contigs. BLAST was used to align contigs to the IMGT TRBV, TRBD and TRBJ reference genes, and CDR3 was defined following IMGT. Any clonotype with a frequency above 0.1% was classified as a highly expanded clone. Shannon entropy was used to measure repertoire diversity, and the Gini coefficient was used to measure V-J evenness. Clonotypes shared by more than one individual were considered public. TCRdb reanalyzed the raw reads on its own, using fastp at Q25 for trimming and MiXCR for clone calling, and kept in-frame beta chains. All rows with the same CDR3 protein become a single entry with the most common DNA and genes. TCRdb, not the original authors, processed these V and J calls. The sample table contains 600,000 to 850,000 distinct CDR3 sequences; only one count was recorded for around 30% of them. The ten largest clones add up to roughly 41% of the sample.

Worth noting for this clonotype: This receptor's antigen is unknown. Within one base of it there is no much larger clone, and no base qualities were kept.

Paper-wide results and their limitations: Sequencing and analysis were limited to the TCR beta chain. A larger number of public clonotypes was shared among persistent patients (around 2,700) than among newly diagnosed patients (approximately 1,000). The study examined only peripheral blood because the primary lesion, thyroid tissue, could not be accessed. The authors acknowledged the small sample size as a limitation that may reduce accuracy. Persistent Graves' disease patients showed lower TCR Shannon entropy and fewer highly expanded clones than newly diagnosed patients, suggesting clonal expansion.

The time point tag for this specimen amounts to: persistent/refractory GD, antithyroid drugs over 5 years with positive TRAb. For both TCR sequencing and RNA sequencing, RNA was extracted from PBMCs using TRIzol. Graves' disease was diagnosed according to American Thyroid Association guidelines. Patients for the study were recruited at an endocrinology department in Xi'an, China. Each patient gave roughly 8.4 milliliters of peripheral blood, collected in an EDTA anticoagulant tube. Ficoll Paque Plus density gradient separation was used to isolate PBMCs, and no further T cell sorting was performed. An Agilent 2100 Bioanalyzer and agarose gel were used to check RNA quality, while a NanoDrop 2000 measured RNA concentration. The source of this sequence is a female donor with Graves disease. The sequenced sample was peripheral blood mononuclear cells (PBMCs), obtained when the disease was refractory, from a patient treated with antithyroid drugs.

This receptor has the CDR3 CASSLEPGGQDTGELFF. Here is the DNA: TGTGCCAGCAGCTTAGAACCTGGGGGCCAGGACACCGGGGAGCTGTTTTTT. This sequence uses TRBV7-6 and TRBJ2-2, with TRBD1 tentatively as D gene (6 bases match). The germline V gene specifies SGHVS as CDR1 and FNYEAQ as CDR2. Deletion took 1 base off V and 3 bases off J, with a span of 15 bases between the germline ends. The CDR3, cysteine through phenylalanine, is 17 amino acids long. The read is trimmed to its CDR3 DNA, 51 bases read in frame from base 1.